The text below deals with one T cell receptor (beta chain). The data derive from a study of blood T cell repertoires in COVID-19. Study-wide context: Sources were T cells, B-cell-depleted T cells, or PBMCs; the material itself was cDNA or gDNA.

Original handling: Estimated nucleated cell counts came from reference gene primer amplification. The method was immunoSEQ multiplex PCR; TCRdb's version includes in-frame clones alone and lacks a portion of them. V, J and clone size were drawn from that table, and D and trimming were deduced from the DNA. Altogether some 38,000 clones are present, around 80% being singletons, with the ten largest covering 16%. V lost 3 bases and J lost 7, with 10 bases in between. The CDR3 covers 13 residues. Germline loops: CDR1 LNHDA, CDR2 SQIVND (reference sequence). Specimen: peripheral blood. This sequence originates from a man in his 70s with acute or convalescent COVID-19. This chain links TRBV19 with TRBJ1-5; unclear D gene. The CDR3, as DNA: TGTGCCAGTAGTATGATTAGTACGCAGCCCCAGCATTTT. This sequence encodes CASSMISTQPQHF.